The present T cell receptor (beta chain) was sequenced within a study of CD8 T cells in Susac syndrome. Reverse transcription of about 0.45 to 1 ug RNA was performed with random hexamers. TCRdb itself ran the immunoSEQ multiplex PCR reads through MiXCR, one entry per CDR3 protein. The sample includes about 90,000 distinct CDR3 sequences, 96% of them seen just once. This CDR3 comprises 14 residues. V lost 1 base and J lost 2, with 8 bases in between. Looked up from germline, CDR1 is SEHNR and CDR2 is FQNEAQ (reference sequence). This sequence originates from a human donor with Susac syndrome. Sequences were obtained from CD8+ T cells from PBMCs. This chain connects TRBV7-9 to TRBJ2-5; D is possibly TRBD1 (5 bases). CDR3 nucleotides: TGTGCCAGCAGCTTAGAGACAGAACAAGAGACCCAGTACTTC. It codes for CASSLETEQETQYF.